This TCR beta chain was captured in a study of shared clonotypes between healthy human individuals. Findings of the study overall: The study found about 4.6% of naive CD4 clonotypes shared across a handful of donors.

The CDR3 loop spans 17 amino acids. V trimming: 0 bases; J trimming: 2 bases; junction bases outside the gene matches: 9. The germline gives CDR1 GTSNPN, CDR2 SVGIG (reference sequence). The table came from immunoSEQ multiplex PCR; TCRdb's copy has only in-frame clones and leaves some out. The sample contains 2.5 million or so clones, around nine tenths of which appear only once. In this sample, this clone turned up once. Its target is unknown. The sample taken for sequencing was naive CD4+ T cells sorted from blood. Described subset: CD45RA+ positively selected. The receptor was derived from a man younger than 30 in good health. The chain uses TRBV30 and TRBJ2-3; 9 nucleotides agree with TRBD2. This CDR3 reads CAWSVGRAGGFTDTQYF. The CDR3 nucleotides are TGTGCCTGGAGTGTAGGTAGAGCGGGAGGATTCACAGATACGCAGTATTTT.